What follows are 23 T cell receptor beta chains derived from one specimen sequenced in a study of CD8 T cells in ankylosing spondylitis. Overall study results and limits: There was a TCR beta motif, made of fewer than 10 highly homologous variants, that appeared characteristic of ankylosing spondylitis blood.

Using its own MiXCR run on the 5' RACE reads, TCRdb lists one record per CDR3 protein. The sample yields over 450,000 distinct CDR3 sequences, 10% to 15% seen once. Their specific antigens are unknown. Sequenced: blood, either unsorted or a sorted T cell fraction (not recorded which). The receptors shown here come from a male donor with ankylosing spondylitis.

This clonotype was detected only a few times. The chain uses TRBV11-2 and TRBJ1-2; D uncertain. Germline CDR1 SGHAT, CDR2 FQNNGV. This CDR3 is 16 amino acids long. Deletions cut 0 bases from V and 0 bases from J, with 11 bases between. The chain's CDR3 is CASSLDPTTPNYGYTF. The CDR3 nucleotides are TGTGCCAGCAGCTTAGATCCAACGACACCTAACTATGGCTACACCTTC.

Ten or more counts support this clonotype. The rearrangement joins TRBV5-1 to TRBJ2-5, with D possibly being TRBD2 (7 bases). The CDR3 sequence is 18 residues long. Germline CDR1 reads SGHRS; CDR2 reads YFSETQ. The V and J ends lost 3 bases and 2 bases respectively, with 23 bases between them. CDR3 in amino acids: CASSSANLGGENQETQYF. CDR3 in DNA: TGCGCCAGCAGCTCCGCCAACTTAGGGGGGGAAAATCAAGAGACCCAGTACTTC. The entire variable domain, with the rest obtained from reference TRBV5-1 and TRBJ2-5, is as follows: KAGVTQTPRYLIKTRGQQVTLSCSPISGHRSVSWYQQTPGQGLQFLFEYFSETQRNKGNFPGRFSGRQFSNSRSEMNVSTLELGDSALYLCASSSANLGGENQETQYFGPGTRLLVL.

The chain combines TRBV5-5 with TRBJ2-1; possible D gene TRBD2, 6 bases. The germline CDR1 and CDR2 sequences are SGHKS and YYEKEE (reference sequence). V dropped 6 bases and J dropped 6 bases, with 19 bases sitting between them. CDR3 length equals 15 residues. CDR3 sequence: CASIPGAPQGNEQFF. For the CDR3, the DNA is TGTGCCAGCATTCCGGGAGCTCCCCAAGGCAATGAGCAGTTCTTC. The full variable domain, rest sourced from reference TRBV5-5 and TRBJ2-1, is DAGVTQSPTHLIKTRGQQVTLRCSPISGHKSVSWYQQVLGQGPQFIFQYYEKEERGRGNFPDRFSARQFPNYSSELNVNALLLGDSALYLCASIPGAPQGNEQFFGPGTRLTVL.

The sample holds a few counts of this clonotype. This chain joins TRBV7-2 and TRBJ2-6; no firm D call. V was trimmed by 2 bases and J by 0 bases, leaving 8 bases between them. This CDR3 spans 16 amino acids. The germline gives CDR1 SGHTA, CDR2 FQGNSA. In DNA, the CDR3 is TGTGCCAGCAGCTTATACGGATACTCTGGGGCCAACGTCCTGACTTTC. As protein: CASSLYGYSGANVLTF.

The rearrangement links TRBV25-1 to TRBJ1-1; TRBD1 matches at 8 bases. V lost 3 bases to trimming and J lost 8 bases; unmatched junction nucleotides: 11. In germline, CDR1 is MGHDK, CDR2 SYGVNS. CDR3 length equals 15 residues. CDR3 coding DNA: TGTGCCAGCAGTGATTACGGACAGGGCCAAACAGAAGCTTTCTTT. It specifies CASSDYGQGQTEAFF.

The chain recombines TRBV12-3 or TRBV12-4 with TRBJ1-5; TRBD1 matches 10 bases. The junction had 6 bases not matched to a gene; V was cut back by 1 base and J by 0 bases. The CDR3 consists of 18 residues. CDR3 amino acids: CASSLGDRGRGSNQPQHF. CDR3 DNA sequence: TGTGCCAGCAGTTTAGGAGACAGGGGGCGAGGTAGCAATCAGCCCCAGCATTTT.

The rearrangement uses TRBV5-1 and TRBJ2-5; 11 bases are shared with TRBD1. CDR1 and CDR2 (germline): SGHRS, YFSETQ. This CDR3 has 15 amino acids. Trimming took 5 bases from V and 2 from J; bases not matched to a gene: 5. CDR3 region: CASSRDRGFQETQYF. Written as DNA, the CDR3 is TGCGCCAGCAGTCGGGACAGGGGGTTTCAAGAGACCCAGTACTTC.

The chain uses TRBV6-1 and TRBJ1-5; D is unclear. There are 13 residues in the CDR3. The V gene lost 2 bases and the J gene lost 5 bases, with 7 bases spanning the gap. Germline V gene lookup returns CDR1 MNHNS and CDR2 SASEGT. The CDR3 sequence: CASSEYRDQPQHF. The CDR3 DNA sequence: TGTGCCAGCAGTGAATATAGAGATCAGCCCCAGCATTTT.

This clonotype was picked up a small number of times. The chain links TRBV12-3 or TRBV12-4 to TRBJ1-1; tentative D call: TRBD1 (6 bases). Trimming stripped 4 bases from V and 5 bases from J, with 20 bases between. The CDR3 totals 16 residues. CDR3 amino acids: CASSSRRGKSGTEAFF. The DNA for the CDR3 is TGTGCCAGCAGTTCCCGCAGGGGAAAATCGGGTACTGAAGCTTTCTTT.

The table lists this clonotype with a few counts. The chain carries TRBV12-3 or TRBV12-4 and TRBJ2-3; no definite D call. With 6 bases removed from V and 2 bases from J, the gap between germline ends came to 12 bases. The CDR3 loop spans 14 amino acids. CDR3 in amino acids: CASRPIGATDTQYF. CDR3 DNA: TGTGCCAGCAGGCCGATAGGTGCCACAGATACGCAGTATTTT.

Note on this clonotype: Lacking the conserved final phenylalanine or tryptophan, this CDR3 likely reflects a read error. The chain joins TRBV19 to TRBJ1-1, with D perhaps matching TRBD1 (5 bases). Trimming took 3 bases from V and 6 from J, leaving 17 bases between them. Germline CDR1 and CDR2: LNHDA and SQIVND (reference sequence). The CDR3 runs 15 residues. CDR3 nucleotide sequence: TGTGCCAGTAGTATTGGGTACAGGAGAATTTCTGAAGCTTTCTTA. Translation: CASSIGYRRISEAFL.

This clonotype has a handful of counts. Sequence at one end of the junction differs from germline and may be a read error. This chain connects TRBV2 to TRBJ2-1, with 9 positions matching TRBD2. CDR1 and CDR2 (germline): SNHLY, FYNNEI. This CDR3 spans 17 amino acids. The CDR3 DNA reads TGTGCCAGCAGTGAACGGCTAGCGGGAAGCTCCCACAATGAGCAGTTCTTC. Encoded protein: CASSERLAGSSHNEQFF.

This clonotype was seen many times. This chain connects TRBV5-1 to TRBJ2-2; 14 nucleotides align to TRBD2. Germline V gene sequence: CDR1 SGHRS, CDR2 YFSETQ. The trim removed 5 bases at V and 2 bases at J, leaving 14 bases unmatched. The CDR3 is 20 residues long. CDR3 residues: CASRRRTGTSGSLNTGELFF. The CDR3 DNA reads TGCGCCAGCAGAAGGCGAACAGGGACTAGCGGGAGTTTAAACACCGGGGAGCTGTTTTTT.

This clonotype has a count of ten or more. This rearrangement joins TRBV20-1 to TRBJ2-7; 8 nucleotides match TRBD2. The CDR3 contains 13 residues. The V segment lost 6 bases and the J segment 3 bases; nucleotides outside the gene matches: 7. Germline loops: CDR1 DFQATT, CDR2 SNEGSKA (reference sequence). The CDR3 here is CSAGGTSSYEQYF. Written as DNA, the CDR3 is TGCAGTGCGGGAGGGACTAGTAGCTACGAGCAGTACTTC.

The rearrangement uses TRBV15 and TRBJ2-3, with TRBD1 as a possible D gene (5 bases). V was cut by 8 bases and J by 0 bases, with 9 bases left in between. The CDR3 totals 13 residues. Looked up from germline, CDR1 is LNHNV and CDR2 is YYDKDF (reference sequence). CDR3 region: CATGATSTDTQYF. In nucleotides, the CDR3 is TGTGCCACCGGGGCAACTAGCACAGATACGCAGTATTTT.

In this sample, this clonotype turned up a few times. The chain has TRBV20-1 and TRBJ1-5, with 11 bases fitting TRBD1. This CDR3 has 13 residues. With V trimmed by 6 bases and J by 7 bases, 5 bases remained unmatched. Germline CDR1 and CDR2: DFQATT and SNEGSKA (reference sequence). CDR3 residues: CSAKDRGHQPQHF. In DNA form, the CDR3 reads TGCAGTGCCAAGGACAGGGGGCACCAGCCCCAGCATTTT.

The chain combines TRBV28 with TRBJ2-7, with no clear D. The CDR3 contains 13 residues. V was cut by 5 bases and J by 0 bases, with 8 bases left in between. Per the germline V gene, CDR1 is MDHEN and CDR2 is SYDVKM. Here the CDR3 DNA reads TGTGCCAGCAGTGACGAGAACTCCTACGAGCAGTACGTC. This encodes CASSDENSYEQYV.

CDR3 residues: CASSFGPEGAFF. For the CDR3, the DNA is TGTGCCAGCAGTTTTGGGCCCGAGGGAGCTTTCTTT. The rearrangement joins TRBV12-3 or TRBV12-4 to TRBJ1-1; D unclear. The CDR3 spans 12 residues. Trimming took off 3 bases at V and 10 bases at J, with 12 bases between the two ends.

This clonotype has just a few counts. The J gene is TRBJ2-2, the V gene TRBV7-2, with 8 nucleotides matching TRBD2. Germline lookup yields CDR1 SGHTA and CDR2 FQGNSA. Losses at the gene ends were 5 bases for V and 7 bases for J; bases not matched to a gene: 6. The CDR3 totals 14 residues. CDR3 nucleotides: TGTGCCAGCAGCGTCGGGACTAGATTCGGGGAGCTGTTTTTT. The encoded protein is CASSVGTRFGELFF.

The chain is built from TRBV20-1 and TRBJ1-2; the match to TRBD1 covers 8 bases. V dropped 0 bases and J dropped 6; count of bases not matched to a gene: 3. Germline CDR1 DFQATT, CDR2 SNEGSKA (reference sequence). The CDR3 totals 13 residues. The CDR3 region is CSARDDRGNGYTF. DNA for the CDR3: TGCAGTGCTAGAGATGACAGGGGAAATGGCTACACCTTC.

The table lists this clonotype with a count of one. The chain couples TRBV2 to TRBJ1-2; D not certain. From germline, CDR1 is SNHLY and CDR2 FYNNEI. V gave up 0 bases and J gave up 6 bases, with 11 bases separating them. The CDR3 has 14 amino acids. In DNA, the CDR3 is TGTGCCAGCAGTGAAGCTCCGGACTTAGATGGCTACACCTTC. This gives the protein CASSEAPDLDGYTF.

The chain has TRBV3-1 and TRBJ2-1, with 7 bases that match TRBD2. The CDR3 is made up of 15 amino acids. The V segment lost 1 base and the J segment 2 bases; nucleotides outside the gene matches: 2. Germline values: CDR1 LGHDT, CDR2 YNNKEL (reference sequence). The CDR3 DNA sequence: TGTGCCAGCAGCCAAGGCGGGAGTACCTACAATGAGCAGTTCTTC. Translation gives CASSQGGSTYNEQFF.

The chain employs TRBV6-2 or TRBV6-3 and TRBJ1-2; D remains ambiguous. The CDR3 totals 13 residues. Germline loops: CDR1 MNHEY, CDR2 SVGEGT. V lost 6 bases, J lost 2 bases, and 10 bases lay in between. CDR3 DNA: TGTGCCAGCAGCAACCGACAAAACTATGGCTACACCTTC. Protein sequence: CASSNRQNYGYTF.